The rows below give T cell receptor beta chains drawn from one sample of a study of T cell responses to AZD1222 COVID-19 vaccine. Clones were read by immunoSEQ multiplex PCR, and TCRdb kept only the in-frame ones, dropping some. Here the sample spans 120,000 or so clones, about 89% being singletons. The sample consisted of peripheral blood, taken on day 0 of AZD1222 vaccination. These receptors came from an adult in good health. The CDR3 runs from the conserved cysteine through the conserved F or W. D genes are given only for firm matches. Size values are once, few and many counts, or a class for expanded clones, and some rows have none.

J gene: TRBJ2-7
V gene: TRBV28
clone size: .
D gene: TRBD2
CDR3 protein: CASSSPGGLAGGPDYEQYF
CDR3 DNA: TGTGCCAGCAGCTCCCCCGGGGGACTAGCGGGAGGGCCCGATTACGAGCAGTACTTC

J gene: TRBJ1-2
V gene: TRBV18
clone size: .
D gene: TRBD1
CDR3 protein: CASSPGTGSWDYGYTF
CDR3 DNA: TGTGCCAGCTCACCGGGGACAGGATCGTGGGACTATGGCTACACCTTC

J gene: TRBJ2-3
V gene: TRBV5-1
clone size: .
D gene: TRBD2
CDR3 protein: CASRTPGLAGRGDTQYF
CDR3 DNA: TGCGCCAGCAGGACTCCGGGACTAGCGGGCCGGGGAGATACGCAGTATTTT

J gene: TRBJ2-3
V gene: TRBV5-1
clone size: few
D gene: .
CDR3 protein: CASSLRMGDTQYF
CDR3 DNA: TGCGCCAGCAGCTTGCGTATGGGGGATACGCAGTATTTT

J gene: TRBJ2-2
V gene: TRBV5-1
clone size: .
D gene: TRBD1
CDR3 protein: CASSPGQANTGELFF
CDR3 DNA: TGCGCCAGCAGCCCGGGACAGGCGAACACCGGGGAGCTGTTTTTT

J gene: TRBJ2-5
V gene: TRBV19
clone size: .
D gene: .
CDR3 protein: CASSTNSLIQETQYF
CDR3 DNA: TGTGCCAGTAGTACCAACTCCCTTATACAAGAGACCCAGTACTTC

J gene: TRBJ1-3
V gene: TRBV5-6
clone size: .
D gene: .
CDR3 protein: CASSSGPAGGNTIYF
CDR3 DNA: TGTGCCAGCAGCTCCGGCCCGGCAGGCGGAAACACCATATATTTT

J gene: TRBJ2-1
V gene: TRBV5-8
clone size: once
D gene: .
CDR3 protein: CASSRRGYNEQFF
CDR3 DNA: TGTGCCAGCAGCCGTAGGGGGTACAATGAGCAGTTCTTC

J gene: TRBJ2-4
V gene: TRBV7-9
clone size: .
D gene: .
CDR3 protein: CASSLGEGRLRPQSGIQYF
CDR3 DNA: TGTGCCAGCAGCTTAGGAGAGGGCCGGCTAAGACCTCAAAGTGGCATTCAGTACTTC

J gene: TRBJ2-7
V gene: TRBV9
clone size: .
D gene: TRBD2
CDR3 protein: CASSARASGGYEQYF
CDR3 DNA: TGTGCCAGCAGCGCCCGGGCTAGCGGGGGCTACGAGCAGTACTTC

J gene: TRBJ1-4
V gene: TRBV30
clone size: .
D gene: .
CDR3 protein: CASTGLNEKLFF
CDR3 DNA: TGTGCCTCGACAGGCCTAAATGAAAAACTGTTTTTT

J gene: TRBJ1-2
V gene: TRBV9
clone size: .
D gene: .
CDR3 protein: CASSVGAVNYGYTF
CDR3 DNA: TGTGCCAGCAGCGTAGGGGCCGTCAACTATGGCTACACCTTC

J gene: TRBJ2-7
V gene: TRBV18
clone size: .
D gene: .
CDR3 protein: CASSPGTDSYEQYF
CDR3 DNA: TGTGCCAGCTCACCTGGGACGGACTCCTACGAGCAGTACTTC

J gene: TRBJ2-5
V gene: TRBV28
clone size: .
D gene: TRBD2
CDR3 protein: CASSFTGAGETQYF
CDR3 DNA: TGTGCCAGCAGTTTCACGGGAGCGGGGGAGACCCAGTACTTC

J gene: TRBJ2-7
V gene: TRBV27
clone size: .
D gene: TRBD1
CDR3 protein: CASSYRDRGYEQYF
CDR3 DNA: TGTGCCAGCAGTTATCGGGACAGGGGCTACGAGCAGTACTTC

J gene: TRBJ1-1
V gene: TRBV27
clone size: .
D gene: .
CDR3 protein: CASSLGRASYTEAFF
CDR3 DNA: TGTGCCAGCAGTTTAGGGAGAGCGAGTTACACTGAAGCTTTCTTT

J gene: TRBJ1-1
V gene: TRBV5-1
clone size: .
D gene: TRBD1
CDR3 protein: CASSLSGGNTEAFF
CDR3 DNA: TGCGCCAGCAGCTTGTCAGGGGGGAACACTGAAGCTTTCTTT

J gene: TRBJ2-7
V gene: TRBV15
clone size: .
D gene: TRBD1
CDR3 protein: CATSSRTGGFGEQYF
CDR3 DNA: TGTGCCACCAGCTCTAGGACAGGGGGCTTCGGCGAGCAGTACTTC

J gene: TRBJ2-3
V gene: TRBV18
clone size: .
D gene: .
CDR3 protein: CASSPRRSTDTQYF
CDR3 DNA: TGTGCCAGCTCACCAAGGCGAAGCACAGATACGCAGTATTTT

J gene: TRBJ1-3
V gene: TRBV5-8
clone size: .
D gene: .
CDR3 protein: CASSLEGIPGNTIYF
CDR3 DNA: TGTGCCAGCAGCTTGGAGGGGATCCCTGGAAACACCATATATTTT